The 32 T cell receptor beta chains reported below all come from one sample, sequenced in a study of shared clonotypes between healthy human individuals. The method was immunoSEQ multiplex PCR; TCRdb's version includes in-frame clones alone and lacks a portion of them. The sample holds 2 million to 2.5 million clones, 85% to 95% seen once. The sample taken for sequencing was naive CD4+ T cells from PBMCs. Subset noted: CD45RA+ positively selected. The receptors stem from a man aged 18 to 29 in good health. Some clones in this sample may be carry-over from other donors' samples.

Notes on this clone: Additional DNA sequences in this sample encode the identical CDR3. The rearrangement uses TRBV11-2 and TRBJ2-2, with TRBD1 matching over 8 bases. CDR1 and CDR2 from the germline V gene are SGHAT and FQNNGV. CDR3 size: 13 residues. Trimming at V came to 6 bases and at J to 5 bases, leaving 2 bases not matched to a gene. As DNA, the CDR3 is TGTGCCAGCAGTAGACAGGGGACCGGGGAGCTGTTTTTT. Protein: CASSRQGTGELFF. The full variable domain, its missing parts supplied by reference TRBV11-2 and TRBJ2-2, is EAGVAQSPRYKIIEKRQSVAFWCNPISGHATLYWYQQILGQGPKLLIQFQNNGVVDDSQLPKDRFSAERLKGVDSTLKIQPAKLEDSAVYLCASSRQGTGELFFGEGSRLTVL.

The J gene is TRBJ2-7, the V gene TRBV29-1, with D perhaps assigned TRBD1 or TRBD2 (7 bases each). The CDR3 loop spans 12 amino acids. The V gene's germline CDR1 is SQVTM and CDR2 ANQGSEA. Trimming removed 4 bases from V and 6 bases from J, with 13 bases in between. The CDR3 DNA reads TGCAGCGTTGCCAGGGGGGGTGGCGAGCAGTACTTC. Its translation is CSVARGGGEQYF.

The chain couples TRBV4-1 to TRBJ2-3; 9 bases fit TRBD2. The CDR3 length is 17 residues. Germline values: CDR1 MGHRA, CDR2 YSYEKL. The V gene end was trimmed by 2 bases and the J gene end by 0 bases; junction bases not matched to a gene: 6. The CDR3: CASSQNGLAGSTDTQYF. The DNA for the CDR3 is TGCGCCAGCAGCCAAAATGGCCTAGCGGGGAGCACAGATACGCAGTATTTT.

The rearrangement links TRBV21-1 to TRBJ2-4; no DNA check was done on the table's D call, TRBD1. TRBV21-1 is given as a pseudogene. The CDR3 has 16 residues. The CDR3 here is CASSKDTGGARNIQYF. The DNA of the CDR3 is TGTGCCAGCAGCAAAGACACAGGGGGCGCAAGGAACATTCAGTACTTC.

This clone appeared once. The CDR3 loop reads CASSPLSTGMRGYTF. CDR3 nucleotides: TGTGCCAGCTCACCCCTTAGTACAGGGATGAGAGGCTACACCTTC. This chain links TRBV18 with TRBJ1-2, with a weak D call TRBD1 (6 bases). Trimming pared 3 bases from V and 8 bases from J, leaving 19 bases between. The CDR3 extends over 15 amino acids. CDR1 and CDR2 from the germline V gene are KGHSH and LQKENI. Full variable domain (outside the CDR3, taken from reference TRBV18 and TRBJ1-2): NAGVMQNPRHLVRRRGQEARLRCSPMKGHSHVYWYRQLPEEGLKFMVYLQKENIIDESGMPKERFSAEFPKEGPSILRIQQVVRGDSAAYFCASSPLSTGMRGYTFGSGTRLTVV.

The rearrangement joins TRBV2 to TRBJ2-2, with 11 bases fitting TRBD2. The CDR3 length is 15 residues. With 6 bases clipped from V and 5 bases from J, the junction kept 5 bases outside the gene matches. Germline V lookup: CDR1 SNHLY, CDR2 FYNNEI. CDR3 nucleotides: TGTGCCAGCAGACTAGCGGGAGTAGGGACCGGGGAGCTGTTTTTT. Protein sequence: CASRLAGVGTGELFF.

This chain connects TRBV5-1 to TRBJ2-7, with TRBD1 identical over 8 bases. In germline, CDR1 is SGHRS, CDR2 YFSETQ. This CDR3 comprises 18 residues. With V trimmed by 4 bases and J by 2 bases, 17 bases remained unmatched. CDR3 residues: CASSKTENPGQATYEQYF. The CDR3 DNA sequence: TGCGCCAGCAGCAAGACCGAGAACCCGGGACAGGCGACCTACGAGCAGTACTTC.

This sequence joins TRBV28 and TRBJ2-1; TRBD2 agrees at 13 bases. The V segment lost 2 bases and the J segment 0 bases; nucleotides outside the gene matches: 1. The germline gives CDR1 MDHEN, CDR2 SYDVKM. The CDR3 has 17 amino acids. CDR3 DNA: TGTGCCAGCAGTTTAGGGACTAGCGGGGCCTCCTACAATGAGCAGTTCTTC. Translated, it gives CASSLGTSGASYNEQFF.

This sequence joins TRBV28 and TRBJ1-5; TRBD1 matches at 8 bases. The V gene end was trimmed by 6 bases and the J gene end by 3 bases; junction bases not matched to a gene: 7. Germline CDR1 reads MDHEN; CDR2 reads SYDVKM. This CDR3 has 15 amino acids. The CDR3: CASSSDRGANQPQHF. The DNA of the CDR3 is TGTGCCAGCAGCTCTGACAGGGGAGCCAATCAGCCCCAGCATTTT.

The V call is TRBV19, the J call TRBJ2-1; 10 nucleotides match TRBD1. The CDR3 spans 14 residues. Trimming at V came to 2 bases and at J to 7 bases, leaving 2 bases not matched to a gene. Per germline, CDR1 LNHDA and CDR2 SQIVND (reference sequence). Written as DNA, the CDR3 is TGTGCCAGTAGTATATGGGGACAGGGGAATGAGCAGTTCTTC. Translation gives CASSIWGQGNEQFF. Full variable domain (missing parts from reference TRBV19 and TRBJ2-1): DGGITQSPKYLFRKEGQNVTLSCEQNLNHDAMYWYRQDPGQGLRLIYYSQIVNDFQKGDIAEGYSVSREKKESFPLTVTSAQKNPTAFYLCASSIWGQGNEQFFGPGTRLTVL.

In its sample, this clone was seen once. The V gene is TRBV4-2, the J gene TRBJ2-5; 7 nucleotides match TRBD2. Germline assignment: CDR1 LGHNA and CDR2 YNFKEQ. V lost 4 bases and J lost 0; bases outside the gene matches: 5. The CDR3 totals 15 residues. CDR3 amino acids: CASSPGGGYQETQYF. As DNA, the CDR3 is TGTGCCAGCAGCCCGGGGGGAGGGTACCAAGAGACCCAGTACTTC.

The chain joins TRBV6-1 to TRBJ1-1; 7 bases line up with TRBD1. Germline V gene lookup returns CDR1 MNHNS and CDR2 SASEGT. V lost 7 bases, J lost 4 bases, and 6 bases stayed unmatched. The CDR3 extends over 13 amino acids. This CDR3 reads CASINRGGTEAFF. The CDR3 DNA reads TGTGCCAGCATTAACAGGGGAGGCACTGAAGCTTTCTTT.

The chain employs TRBV7-2 and TRBJ1-2; no clear D gene. V dropped 5 bases and J dropped 5 bases, with 15 bases sitting between them. In germline, CDR1 is SGHTA, CDR2 FQGNSA. This CDR3 is built from 14 residues. CDR3 in amino acids: CASSGDPGRYGYTF. In DNA form, the CDR3 reads TGTGCCAGCAGCGGAGACCCGGGCCGGTATGGCTACACCTTC.

In DNA, the CDR3 is TGCGCCAGCAGTCGACTAGCCCAGGGCTACGAGCAGTACTTC. It specifies CASSRLAQGYEQYF. V usage is TRBV10-2 and J usage is TRBJ2-7; 7 nucleotides align to TRBD2. The CDR3 is 14 residues long. Germline V gene sequence: CDR1 WSHSY, CDR2 SAAADI. Trimming removed 5 bases from V and 3 bases from J; junction bases left unmatched: 7.

This clone was recorded only once. The chain couples TRBV4-1 to TRBJ2-5, with TRBD1 matching 8 bases. V lost 4 bases, J lost 3 bases, and 10 bases stayed unmatched. The CDR3 sequence is 16 residues long. CDR1 MGHRA and CDR2 YSYEKL come from the germline V gene. The CDR3 coding sequence is TGCGCCAGCAGCCGTAATGCCGGGACAGGCGAAGAGACCCAGTACTTC. It translates to CASSRNAGTGEETQYF.

A note on this clone: This specimen includes other DNA sequences encoding the same CDR3. The rearrangement joins TRBV28 to TRBJ1-5; TRBD1 might be the D (6 bases). Trimming took off 5 bases at V and 4 bases at J, with 9 bases between the two ends. Germline V lookup: CDR1 MDHEN, CDR2 SYDVKM. There are 13 residues in the CDR3. In DNA form, the CDR3 reads TGTGCCAGCAGTCCCGACAGGAATCAGCCCCAGCATTTT. Its translation: CASSPDRNQPQHF.

This chain uses TRBV28 with TRBJ1-5, with 9 bases that match TRBD1. CDR3 length equals 20 residues. J lost 1 base, V lost 3 bases, and 16 bases had no gene match. Germline CDR1 MDHEN, CDR2 SYDVKM. The CDR3 spells CASSFSISGTGTPSNQPQHF. For the CDR3, the DNA is TGTGCCAGCAGTTTTAGTATCTCCGGGACAGGGACTCCGAGCAATCAGCCCCAGCATTTT. Full variable domain (rest looked up from reference TRBV28 and TRBJ1-5): DVKVTQSSRYLVKRTGEKVFLECVQDMDHENMFWYRQDPGLGLRLIYFSYDVKMKEKGDIPEGYSVSREKKERFSLILESASTNQTSMYLCASSFSISGTGTPSNQPQHFGDGTRLSIL.

This clone was seen once. The chain carries TRBV18 and TRBJ1-3; D is unclear. The CDR3 has 16 amino acids. The germline V gene encodes CDR1 KGHSH and CDR2 LQKENI. The V end was cut by 0 bases, the J end by 2 bases, with 11 bases between. The CDR3 sequence: CASSPPLRAPGNTIYF. The CDR3 DNA sequence: TGTGCCAGCTCACCACCTCTCCGGGCCCCTGGAAACACCATATATTTT. The whole variable domain, filled in from reference TRBV18 and TRBJ1-3, reads NAGVMQNPRHLVRRRGQEARLRCSPMKGHSHVYWYRQLPEEGLKFMVYLQKENIIDESGMPKERFSAEFPKEGPSILRIQQVVRGDSAAYFCASSPPLRAPGNTIYFGEGSWLTVV.

V is TRBV5-6 and J is TRBJ1-2; no clear D. The CDR3 runs 15 residues. Between the trimmed V and J ends, which lost 0 bases and 6 bases, there was a span of 15 bases. The germline CDR1 and CDR2 sequences are SGHDT and YYEEEE. The CDR3: CASSLAAGFGDGYTF. The CDR3 nucleotides read TGTGCCAGCAGCTTGGCCGCCGGCTTCGGTGATGGCTACACCTTC.

This rearrangement joins TRBV5-1 to TRBJ2-2; a possible D gene is TRBD1 (6 bases). The V end was cut by 4 bases, the J end by 4 bases, with 11 bases between. In germline, CDR1 is SGHRS, CDR2 YFSETQ. The CDR3 covers 14 residues. The CDR3 nucleotides are TGCGCCAGCAGCGTAACAGGGTCCACCGGGGAGCTGTTTTTT. It encodes CASSVTGSTGELFF.

As concerns this clone: This CDR3 is also generated by other DNA sequences in the sample. V gene TRBV6-5 combines with J gene TRBJ2-5; 9 bases map to TRBD1. The junction had 7 bases not matched to a gene; V was cut back by 0 bases and J by 5 bases. CDR1 and CDR2 from the germline V gene are MNHEY and SVGAGI. CDR3 length: 16 residues. In nucleotides, the CDR3 is TGTGCCAGCAGTTACTCCGGACAGGGGACGGGGGAGACCCAGTACTTC. It translates to CASSYSGQGTGETQYF.

The genes are TRBV28 and TRBJ1-2; D might be TRBD1 (6 bases). The V gene lost 3 bases and the J gene lost 4 bases, with 18 bases spanning the gap. From germline, CDR1 is MDHEN and CDR2 SYDVKM. The CDR3 covers 16 residues. The CDR3: CASSFSGRGNPYGYTF. For the CDR3, the DNA is TGTGCCAGCAGTTTTTCCGGCAGGGGAAATCCCTATGGCTACACCTTC.

The chain is built from TRBV6-1 and TRBJ2-5; D perhaps matches TRBD1 (6 bases). The CDR3 has 13 amino acids. The ends were cut back, 6 bases at V and 5 bases at J, with 13 bases in the middle. Per germline, CDR1 MNHNS and CDR2 SASEGT. In nucleotides, the CDR3 is TGTGCCAGCAGGTCAGGGGAGAGGGAGACCCAGTACTTC. Amino acid sequence: CASRSGERETQYF.

The chain couples TRBV7-4 to TRBJ2-5, with D possibly TRBD1 on 5 matching bases. CDR3 length: 14 amino acids. V gave up 3 bases and J gave up 3 bases, with 11 bases separating them. Germline V gives CDR1 SGHVT, CDR2 SQSDAQ. In DNA form, the CDR3 reads TGTGCCAGCAGCTTCGCCCTAGGGGAAGAGACCCAGTACTTC. Translated: CASSFALGEETQYF.

The rearrangement links TRBV19 to TRBJ2-2, with D possibly being TRBD1 or TRBD2 (6 bases each). This CDR3 contains 16 residues. The germline V gene encodes CDR1 LNHDA and CDR2 SQIVND (reference sequence). V was clipped by 6 bases and J by 5 bases, with 19 bases between them. As DNA, the CDR3 is TGTGCCAGTAGGAAAAAGGGGGGCAGAGGGACCGGGGAGCTGTTTTTT. Its protein product is CASRKKGGRGTGELFF.

This chain uses TRBV7-8 with TRBJ2-1, with TRBD2 matching 12 bases. This CDR3 region has 15 residues. From germline, CDR1 is SGHVS and CDR2 FQNEAQ. Trimming took 3 bases from V and 4 from J; bases not matched to a gene: 1. The CDR3 here is CASSFGTSGYNEQFF. The CDR3 DNA sequence: TGTGCCAGCAGCTTTGGGACTAGCGGGTACAATGAGCAGTTCTTC.

V is TRBV6-1 and J is TRBJ1-2; 8 bases are a match to TRBD1. V lost 5 bases and J lost 4; bases outside the gene matches: 9. The CDR3 runs 15 residues. The germline V gene encodes CDR1 MNHNS and CDR2 SASEGT. The CDR3 coding sequence is TGTGCCAGCAGTTCGGACAGGGCGTCTCGCTATGGCTACACCTTC. Residues: CASSSDRASRYGYTF.

This chain connects TRBV29-1 to TRBJ1-1; D is unclear. V was shortened by 6 bases and J by 0 bases, with 14 bases between the two germline ends. The germline CDR1 and CDR2 sequences are SQVTM and ANQGSEA. The CDR3 loop spans 14 amino acids. CDR3: CSVNDDILNTEAFF. CDR3 DNA: TGCAGCGTCAACGACGATATCCTGAACACTGAAGCTTTCTTT.

The J gene is TRBJ1-1, the V gene TRBV19, with 9 bases fitting TRBD1. Germline loops: CDR1 LNHDA, CDR2 SQIVND (reference sequence). V was clipped by 5 bases and J by 0 bases; unmatched bases: 7. The CDR3 contains 16 residues. CDR3 in amino acids: CASSPGTGLMNTEAFF. The CDR3 nucleotides read TGTGCCAGTAGTCCCGGGACAGGGCTTATGAACACTGAAGCTTTCTTT. Using reference TRBV19 and TRBJ1-1 for the parts outside the CDR3, the full variable domain is DGGITQSPKYLFRKEGQNVTLSCEQNLNHDAMYWYRQDPGQGLRLIYYSQIVNDFQKGDIAEGYSVSREKKESFPLTVTSAQKNPTAFYLCASSPGTGLMNTEAFFGQGTRLTVV.

V usage is TRBV7-2 and J usage is TRBJ2-1, with D tentatively TRBD1 or TRBD2 (7 bases each). Per germline, CDR1 SGHTA and CDR2 FQGNSA. With 5 bases removed from V and 2 bases from J, the gap between germline ends came to 13 bases. The CDR3 covers 15 residues. The CDR3 here is CASSPGRGPYNEQFF. DNA for the CDR3: TGTGCCAGCAGCCCTGGGAGGGGGCCCTACAATGAGCAGTTCTTC. The variable domain in full, completed from reference TRBV7-2 and TRBJ2-1, reads GAGVSQSPSNKVTEKGKDVELRCDPISGHTALYWYRQSLGQGLEFLIYFQGNSAPDKSGLPSDRFSAERTGGSVSTLTIQRTQQEDSAVYLCASSPGRGPYNEQFFGPGTRLTVL.

The chain couples TRBV9 to TRBJ2-5; TRBD1 agrees at 10 bases. Trimming at V came to 0 bases and at J to 6 bases, leaving 11 bases not matched to a gene. Germline-derived CDR1 and CDR2 are SGDLS and YYNGEE. This CDR3 has 17 residues. CDR3 nucleotide sequence: TGTGCCAGCAGCGTAGCCGGCGGGACAGGGGAGGCCCAGACCCAGTACTTC. The encoded protein is CASSVAGGTGEAQTQYF.

The chain has TRBV6-5 and TRBJ2-7; D uncertain. V gave up 8 bases and J gave up 2 bases, with 13 bases separating them. CDR1 and CDR2 (germline): MNHEY, SVGAGI. This CDR3 has 13 amino acids. The CDR3 reads CASRNPVTYEQYF. The CDR3 nucleotides are TGTGCCAGCCGAAATCCAGTCACCTACGAGCAGTACTTC.